This entry is about one TCR beta chain. V was trimmed by 0 bases and J by 6 bases, leaving 13 bases between them. This CDR3 comprises 15 residues. Germline V CDR1 and CDR2: MNHNS, SASEGT. These data originate in a study of control samples from healthy donors and cancer patients. Using immunoSEQ multiplex PCR, the repertoire was profiled, and TCRdb retains in-frame clones only, with some absent. The sample shows about 83,000 clones, 91% of them seen only once. The receptor's source is a middle-aged man in good health. The chain employs TRBV6-1 and TRBJ2-3; D possibly corresponds to TRBD1 (5 bases). Input material: blood. This CDR3 reads CASSEAGAMSDTQYF. DNA for the CDR3: TGTGCCAGCAGTGAAGCAGGGGCCATGTCGGATACGCAGTATTTT.